Sequencing of this TCR beta chain was carried out in a study of blood T cell repertoires in COVID-19. Study details: The origin of the acute and convalescent COVID-19 samples was the United States, Italy and Spain.

Authors' data handling: Reference gene primers were amplified, and this amplification served to estimate nucleated cell counts. Clones were read by immunoSEQ multiplex PCR, and TCRdb kept only the in-frame ones, dropping some. V and J calls and clone size are those listed in that table; D and trimming were worked out from the DNA. The sample lists under 100,000 clones, 81% occurring once. Germline V gene data show CDR1 as LNHDA and CDR2 as SQIVND (reference sequence). The CDR3 is 15 residues long. With 1 base clipped from V and 9 bases from J, the junction kept 4 bases outside the gene matches. The chain carries TRBV19 and TRBJ1-5; the match to TRBD1 covers 12 bases. The sequence came from an elderly man with active or convalescent COVID-19. Source material: peripheral blood. The CDR3 sequence: CASSIGGQGAPPQHF. Here the CDR3 DNA reads TGTGCCAGTAGTATAGGGGGACAGGGGGCGCCGCCCCAGCATTTT.